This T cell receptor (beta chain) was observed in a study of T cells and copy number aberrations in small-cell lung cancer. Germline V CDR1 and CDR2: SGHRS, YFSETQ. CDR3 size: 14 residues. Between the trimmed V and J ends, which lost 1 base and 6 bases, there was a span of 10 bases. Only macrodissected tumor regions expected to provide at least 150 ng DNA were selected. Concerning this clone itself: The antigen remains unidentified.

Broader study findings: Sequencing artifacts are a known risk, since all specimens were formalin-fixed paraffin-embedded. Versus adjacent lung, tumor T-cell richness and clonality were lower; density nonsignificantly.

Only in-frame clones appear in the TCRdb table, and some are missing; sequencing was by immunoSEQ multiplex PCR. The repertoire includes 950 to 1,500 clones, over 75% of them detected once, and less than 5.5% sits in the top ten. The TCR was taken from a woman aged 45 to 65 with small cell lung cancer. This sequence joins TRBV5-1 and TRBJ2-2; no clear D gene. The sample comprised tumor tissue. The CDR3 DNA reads TGCGCCAGCAGCTTGTCCCGCTCATCCGGGGAGCTGTTTTTT. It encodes CASSLSRSSGELFF.